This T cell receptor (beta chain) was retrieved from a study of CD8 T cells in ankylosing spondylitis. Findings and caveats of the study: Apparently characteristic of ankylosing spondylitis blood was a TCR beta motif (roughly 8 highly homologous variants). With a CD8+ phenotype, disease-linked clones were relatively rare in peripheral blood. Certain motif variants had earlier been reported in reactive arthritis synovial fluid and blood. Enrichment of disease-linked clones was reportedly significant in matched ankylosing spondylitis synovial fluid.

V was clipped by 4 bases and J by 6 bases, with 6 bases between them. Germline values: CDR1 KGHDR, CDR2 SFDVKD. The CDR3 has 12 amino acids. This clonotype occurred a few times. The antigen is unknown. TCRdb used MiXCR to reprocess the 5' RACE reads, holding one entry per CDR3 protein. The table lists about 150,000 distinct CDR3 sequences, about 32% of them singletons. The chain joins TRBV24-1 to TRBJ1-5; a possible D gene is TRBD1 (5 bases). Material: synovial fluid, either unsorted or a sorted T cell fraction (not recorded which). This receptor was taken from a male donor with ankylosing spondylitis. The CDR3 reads CATSEGAQPQHF. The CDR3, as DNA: TGTGCCACCAGTGAAGGGGCTCAGCCCCAGCATTTT.